This TCR beta chain originates from a study of T-cell reconstitution after alpha-beta-depleted transplantation in children. Using unique molecular identifiers, the investigators prepared the TCRbeta library. One entry per CDR3 protein, called by TCRdb with MiXCR from the PCR reads. The sample consists of about 420,000 distinct CDR3 sequences, 15% to 20% of them appearing once. This clonotype was counted between two and nine times. The CDR3 consists of 14 residues. V lost 6 bases and J 4 bases, leaving 12 bases between the germline ends. Germline V CDR1 and CDR2: SEHNR, FQNEAQ (reference sequence). The rearrangement links TRBV7-9 to TRBJ2-2; D possibly corresponds to TRBD1 (6 bases). The sequencing here drew on PBMCs, mostly from graft donor cells, taken 360 days after TCRalphabeta/CD19-depleted stem cell transplant. The clonotype comes from a boy younger than two who had a stem cell transplant for Wiskott-Aldrich syndrome, so the T cells may come from the graft donor. This chain's CDR3 is CASRKGDFTGELFF. Written as DNA, the CDR3 is TGTGCCAGCAGAAAGGGGGATTTCACCGGGGAGCTGTTTTTT.